This TCR beta chain appears in the sequencing data of a study of cytomegalovirus exposure and HLA in healthy donors. Researchers ran the PCR with 60 Vbeta and 13 Jbeta primers. Clones were sequenced by immunoSEQ multiplex PCR, and TCRdb holds only the in-frame ones, with some missing. The data hold roughly 140,000 clones, with around 77% observed a single time. As for this clone: The antigen remains unidentified.

Findings and limits, study-wide: Productive status was seen about 87% or about 30% of the time for most TCR beta V segments in an earlier analysis. A missense variant in DCLRE1C was later tied to TCR beta V- and J-gene trimming. Associated with cytomegalovirus, according to the listing, were some 150 TCR beta chains. When presence/absence was analysed, sequencing depth was taken to be roughly uniform across donors.

The CDR3 length is 16 residues. The junction had 6 bases not matched to a gene; V was cut back by 5 bases and J by 2 bases. Germline V gives CDR1 SGHTA, CDR2 FQGNSA. The source material was PBMCs. The chain recombines TRBV7-2 with TRBJ2-1, with 10 bases matching TRBD2. The source is a woman aged 50 to 65 in good health and CMV-seronegative. CDR3: CASSQLAGGTYNEQFF. The CDR3 region has the DNA TGTGCCAGCAGCCAATTAGCGGGGGGCACCTACAATGAGCAGTTCTTC.